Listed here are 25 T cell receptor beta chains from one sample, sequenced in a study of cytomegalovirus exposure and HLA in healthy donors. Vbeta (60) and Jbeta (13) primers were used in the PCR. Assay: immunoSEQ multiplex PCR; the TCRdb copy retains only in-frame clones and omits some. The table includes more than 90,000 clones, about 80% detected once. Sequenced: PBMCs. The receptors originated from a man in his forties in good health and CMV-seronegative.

CDR3 amino acids: CASSPNRGGDEKLFF. The CDR3, as DNA: TGTGCCAGCTCCCCTAACAGGGGGGGGGATGAAAAACTGTTTTTT. V gene TRBV18 combines with J gene TRBJ1-4; 8 bases map to TRBD1. Per germline, CDR1 KGHSH and CDR2 LQKENI. V was pared by 6 bases and J by 6 bases, with 9 bases of the junction left unmatched. The CDR3 contains 15 residues.

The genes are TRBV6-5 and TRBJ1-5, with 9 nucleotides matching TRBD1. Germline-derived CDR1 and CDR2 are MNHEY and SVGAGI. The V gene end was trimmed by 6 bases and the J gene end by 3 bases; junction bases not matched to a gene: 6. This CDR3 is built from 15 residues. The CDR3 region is CASSPDRGANQPQHF. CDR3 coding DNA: TGTGCCAGCAGCCCGGACAGGGGTGCCAATCAGCCCCAGCATTTT.

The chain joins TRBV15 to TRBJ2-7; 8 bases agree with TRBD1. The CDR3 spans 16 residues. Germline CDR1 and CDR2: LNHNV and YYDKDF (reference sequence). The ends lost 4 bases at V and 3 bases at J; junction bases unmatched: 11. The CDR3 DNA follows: TGTGCCACCAGCATAGACAGGGGCCGAGGGGTCTACGAGCAGTACTTC. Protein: CATSIDRGRGVYEQYF.

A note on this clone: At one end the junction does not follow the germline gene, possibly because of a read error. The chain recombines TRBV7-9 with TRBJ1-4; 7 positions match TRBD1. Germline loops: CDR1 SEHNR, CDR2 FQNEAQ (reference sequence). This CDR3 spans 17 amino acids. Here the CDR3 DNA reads TGTTCCAGCAGCTTAGTAGGACAGGCCGATATAAGGGAAAAACTGTTTTTT. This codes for CSSSLVGQADIREKLFF.

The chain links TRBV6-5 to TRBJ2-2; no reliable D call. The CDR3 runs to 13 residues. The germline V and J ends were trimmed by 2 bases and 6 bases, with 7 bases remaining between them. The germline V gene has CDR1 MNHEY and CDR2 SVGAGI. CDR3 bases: TGTGCCAGCAGTTACAACGCAGCCGGGGAGCTGTTTTTT. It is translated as CASSYNAAGELFF.

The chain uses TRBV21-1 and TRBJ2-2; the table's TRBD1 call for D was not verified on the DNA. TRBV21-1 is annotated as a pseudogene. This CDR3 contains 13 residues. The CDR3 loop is CASSKVSTGELFF. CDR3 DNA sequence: TGTGCCAGCAGCAAAGTCAGCACCGGGGAGCTGTTTTTT.

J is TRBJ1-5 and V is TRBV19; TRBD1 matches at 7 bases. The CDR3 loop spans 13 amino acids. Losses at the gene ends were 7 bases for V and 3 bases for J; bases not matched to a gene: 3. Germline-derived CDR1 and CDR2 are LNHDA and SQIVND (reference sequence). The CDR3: CASTRGLNQPQHF. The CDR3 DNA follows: TGTGCCAGTACGAGGGGGCTCAATCAGCCCCAGCATTTT.

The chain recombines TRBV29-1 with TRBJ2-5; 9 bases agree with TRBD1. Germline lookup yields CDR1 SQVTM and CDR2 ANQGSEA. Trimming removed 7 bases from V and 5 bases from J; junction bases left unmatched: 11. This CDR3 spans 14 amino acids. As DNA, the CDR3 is TGCAGCGCGAGCACCGGGACAGGGTGGGAGACCCAGTACTTC. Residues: CSASTGTGWETQYF.

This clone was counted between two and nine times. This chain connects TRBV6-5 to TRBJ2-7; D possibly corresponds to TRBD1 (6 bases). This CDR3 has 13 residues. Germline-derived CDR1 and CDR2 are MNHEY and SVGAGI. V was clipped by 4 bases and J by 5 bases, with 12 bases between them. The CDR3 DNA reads TGTGCCAGCAGTTCGGCTACAGGGCACGAGCAGTACTTC. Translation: CASSSATGHEQYF.

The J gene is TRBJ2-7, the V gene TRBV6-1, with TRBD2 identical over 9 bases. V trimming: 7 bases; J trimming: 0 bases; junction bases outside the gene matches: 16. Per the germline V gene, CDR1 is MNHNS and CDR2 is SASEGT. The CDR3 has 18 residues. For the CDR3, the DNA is TGTGCCAGCACTGACCAGTTCGGCGCGGGAGGGAGCTCCTACGAGCAGTACTTC. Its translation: CASTDQFGAGGSSYEQYF.

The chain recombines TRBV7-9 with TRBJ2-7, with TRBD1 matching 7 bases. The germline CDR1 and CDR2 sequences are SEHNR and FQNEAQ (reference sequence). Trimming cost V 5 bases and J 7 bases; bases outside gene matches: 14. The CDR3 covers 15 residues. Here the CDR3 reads CASSQTGAGRKEQYF. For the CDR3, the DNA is TGTGCCAGCAGCCAAACAGGGGCTGGGCGGAAGGAGCAGTACTTC.

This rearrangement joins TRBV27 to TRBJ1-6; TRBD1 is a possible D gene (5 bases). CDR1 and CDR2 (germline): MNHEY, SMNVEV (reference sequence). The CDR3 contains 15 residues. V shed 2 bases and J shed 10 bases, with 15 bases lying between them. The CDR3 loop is CASSLLAGRSSPLHF. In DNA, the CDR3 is TGTGCCAGCAGTTTACTCGCAGGGCGTAGCTCACCCCTCCACTTT.

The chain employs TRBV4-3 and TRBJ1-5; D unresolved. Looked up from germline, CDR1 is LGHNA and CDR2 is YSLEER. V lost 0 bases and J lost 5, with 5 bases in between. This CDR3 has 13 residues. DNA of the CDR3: TGCGCCAGCAGCCAAGATCGTCATCAGCCCCAGCATTTT. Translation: CASSQDRHQPQHF.

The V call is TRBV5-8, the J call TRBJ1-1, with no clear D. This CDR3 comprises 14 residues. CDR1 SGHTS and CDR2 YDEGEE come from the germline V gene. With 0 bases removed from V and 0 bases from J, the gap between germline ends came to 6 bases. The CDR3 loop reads CASSLGQMNTEAFF. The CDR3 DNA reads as TGTGCCAGCAGCTTGGGTCAGATGAACACTGAAGCTTTCTTT.

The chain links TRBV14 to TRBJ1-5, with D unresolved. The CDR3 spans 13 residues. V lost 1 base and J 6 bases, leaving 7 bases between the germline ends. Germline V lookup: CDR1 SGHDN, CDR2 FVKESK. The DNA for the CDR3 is TGTGCCAGCAGCCAAGTCGAGGGTCAGCCCCAGCATTTT. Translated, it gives CASSQVEGQPQHF.

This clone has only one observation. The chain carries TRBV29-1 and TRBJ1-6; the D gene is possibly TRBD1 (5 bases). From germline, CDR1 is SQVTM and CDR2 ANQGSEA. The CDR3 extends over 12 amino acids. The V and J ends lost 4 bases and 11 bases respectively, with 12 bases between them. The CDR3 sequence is CSVGGGGAPLHF. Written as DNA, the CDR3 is TGCAGCGTTGGTGGGGGAGGGGCACCCCTCCACTTT. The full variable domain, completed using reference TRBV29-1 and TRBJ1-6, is SAVISQKPSRDICQRGTSLTIQCQVDSQVTMMFWYRQQPGQSLTLIATANQGSEATYESGFVIDKFPISRPNLTFSTLTVSNMSPEDSSIYLCSVGGGGAPLHFGNGTRLTVT.

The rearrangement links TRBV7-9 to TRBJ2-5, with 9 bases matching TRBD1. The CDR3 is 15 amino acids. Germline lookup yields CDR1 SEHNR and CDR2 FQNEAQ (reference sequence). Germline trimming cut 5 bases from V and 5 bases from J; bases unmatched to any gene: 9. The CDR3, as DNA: TGTGCCAGCAGCCAAGGCGGACAGGGGAGGGAGACCCAGTACTTC. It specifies CASSQGGQGRETQYF.

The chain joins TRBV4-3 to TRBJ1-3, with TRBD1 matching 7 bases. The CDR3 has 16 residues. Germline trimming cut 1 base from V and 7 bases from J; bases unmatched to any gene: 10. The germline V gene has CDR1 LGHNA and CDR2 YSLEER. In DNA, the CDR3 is TGCGCCAGCAGCCAAGCCTTGGGGACAGCCTTGAACACCATATATTTT. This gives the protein CASSQALGTALNTIYF.

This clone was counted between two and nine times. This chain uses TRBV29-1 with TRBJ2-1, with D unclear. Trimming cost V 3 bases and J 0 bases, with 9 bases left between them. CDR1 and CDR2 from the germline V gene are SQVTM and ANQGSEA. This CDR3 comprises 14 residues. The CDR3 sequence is CSVEYMASYNEQFF. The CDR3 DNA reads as TGCAGCGTTGAGTATATGGCCTCCTACAATGAGCAGTTCTTC.

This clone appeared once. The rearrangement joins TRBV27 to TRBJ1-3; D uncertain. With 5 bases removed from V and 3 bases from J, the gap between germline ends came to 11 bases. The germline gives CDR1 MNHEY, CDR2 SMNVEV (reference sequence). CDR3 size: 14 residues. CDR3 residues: CASSRRAGGNTIYF. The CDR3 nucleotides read TGTGCCAGCAGTCGTCGGGCGGGTGGAAACACCATATATTTT.

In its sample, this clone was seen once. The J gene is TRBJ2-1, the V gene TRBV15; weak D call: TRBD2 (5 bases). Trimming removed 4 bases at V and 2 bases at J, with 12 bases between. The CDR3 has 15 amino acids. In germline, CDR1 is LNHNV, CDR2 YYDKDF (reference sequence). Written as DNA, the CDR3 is TGTGCCACCAGCAATTACGGGAATACCTACAATGAGCAGTTCTTC. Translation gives CATSNYGNTYNEQFF. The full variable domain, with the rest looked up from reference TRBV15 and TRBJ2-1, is DAMVIQNPRYQVTQFGKPVTLSCSQTLNHNVMYWYQQKSSQAPKLLFHYYDKDFNNEADTPDNFQSRRPNTSFCFLDIRSPGLGDTAMYLCATSNYGNTYNEQFFGPGTRLTVL.

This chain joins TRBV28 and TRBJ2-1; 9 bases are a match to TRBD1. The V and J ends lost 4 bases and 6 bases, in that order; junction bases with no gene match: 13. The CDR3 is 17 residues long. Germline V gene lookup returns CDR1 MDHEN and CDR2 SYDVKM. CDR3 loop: CASSSHGRDRAGNEQFF. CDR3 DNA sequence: TGTGCCAGCAGTTCTCATGGGCGGGACAGGGCTGGCAATGAGCAGTTCTTC.

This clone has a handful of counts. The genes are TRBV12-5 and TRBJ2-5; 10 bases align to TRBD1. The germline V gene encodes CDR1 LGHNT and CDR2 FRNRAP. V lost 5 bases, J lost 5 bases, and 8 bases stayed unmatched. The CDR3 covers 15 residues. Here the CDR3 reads CASGRGETGGETQYF. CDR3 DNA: TGTGCTAGTGGTAGGGGGGAGACAGGGGGCGAGACCCAGTACTTC.

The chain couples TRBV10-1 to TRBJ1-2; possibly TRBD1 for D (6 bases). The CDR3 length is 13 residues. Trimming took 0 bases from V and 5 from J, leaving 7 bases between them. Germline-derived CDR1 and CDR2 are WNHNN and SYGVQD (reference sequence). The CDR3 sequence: CASSESRGYGYTF. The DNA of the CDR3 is TGCGCCAGCAGTGAGTCTAGGGGGTATGGCTACACCTTC.

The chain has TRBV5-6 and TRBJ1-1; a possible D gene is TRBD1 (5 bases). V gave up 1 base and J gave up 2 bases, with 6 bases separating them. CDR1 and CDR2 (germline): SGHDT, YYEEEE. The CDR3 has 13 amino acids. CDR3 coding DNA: TGTGCCAGCAGCTTGCAGGGTAACACTGAAGCTTTCTTT. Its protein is CASSLQGNTEAFF.